The following is a T cell receptor beta chain sequence with its context. This CDR3 comprises 15 residues. V lost 9 bases, J lost 4 bases, and 9 bases stayed unmatched. Germline CDR1 is MNHNS and CDR2 is SASEGT. The data are from a study of patients and donors after allogeneic stem cell transplantation. TCRdb passed the RT-PCR reads through MiXCR, listing each CDR3 protein once. The sample yields 920,000 or so distinct CDR3 sequences, roughly 17% seen once. The V call is TRBV6-1, the J call TRBJ2-1; TRBD2 aligns across 10 bases. This receptor was identified in a human donor who was either an allogeneic HSCT recipient or a stem cell or donor lymphocyte infusion donor (not recorded which). It is not recorded whose cells these are; they may come from a transplant donor. Input material: blood, either unsorted or a sorted T cell fraction (not recorded which). The CDR3 DNA reads TGTGCCAGGGGGGGGGCTAGCGGGAGTTACAATGAGCAGTTCTTC. Amino acid sequence: CARGGASGSYNEQFF.